The 15 T cell receptor beta chains below were found in one sample sequenced in a study of shared clonotypes between healthy human individuals. Using immunoSEQ multiplex PCR, the repertoire was profiled, and TCRdb retains in-frame clones only, with some absent. This sample has roughly 1,600,000 clones, with 98% to 99% found just once. Specimen: naive CD4+ T cells sorted from blood. Subset indicated: CD45RA+ positively selected. Receptor source: a man younger than 45 in good health.

This clone was seen only once. The chain employs TRBV7-2 and TRBJ2-1, with 10 nucleotides matching TRBD1. This CDR3 is built from 15 residues. Per germline, CDR1 SGHTA and CDR2 FQGNSA. Trimming removed 5 bases from V and 4 bases from J; junction bases left unmatched: 5. The CDR3 loop is CASSPRDRGYNEQFF. In DNA form, the CDR3 reads TGTGCCAGCAGCCCCCGGGACAGGGGATACAATGAGCAGTTCTTC.

The genes are TRBV7-9 and TRBJ2-6, with no clear D. CDR1 SEHNR and CDR2 FQNEAQ come from the germline V gene (reference sequence). Trimming shortened V by 0 bases and J by 0 bases, and 15 bases separated the two germline ends. The CDR3 spans 19 residues. This chain's CDR3 is CASSLAANNVPSGANVLTF. CDR3 in DNA: TGTGCCAGCAGCTTAGCGGCGAACAACGTACCCTCTGGGGCCAACGTCCTGACTTTC.

The V call is TRBV5-1, the J call TRBJ2-5; 8 nucleotides align to TRBD2. After removal of 1 base from V and 3 bases from J, the junction contained 8 bases not matched to a gene. This CDR3 comprises 16 residues. Germline values: CDR1 SGHRS, CDR2 YFSETQ. The CDR3, as DNA: TGCGCCAGCAGCTTGAGTCGACCGGGACTAGAAGAGACCCAGTACTTC. This translates into CASSLSRPGLEETQYF.

This chain's CDR3 is CASSFSGRHEQFF. CDR3 DNA: TGTGCCAGCAGTTTCTCAGGGCGCCATGAGCAGTTCTTC. V is TRBV28 and J is TRBJ2-1, with a tentative D call TRBD1 (5 bases). This CDR3 is 13 amino acids long. V lost 3 bases and J 8 bases, leaving 11 bases between the germline ends. Germline V gene data show CDR1 as MDHEN and CDR2 as SYDVKM.

The chain joins TRBV5-1 to TRBJ2-7; the D gene could be TRBD1 or TRBD2 (8 bases each). The CDR3 has 15 amino acids. Looked up from germline, CDR1 is SGHRS and CDR2 is YFSETQ. V lost 4 bases and J 4 bases, leaving 18 bases between the germline ends. The CDR3 coding sequence is TGCGCCAGCAGCCGAGGACAGGGACTAGGTTACGAGCAGTACTTC. It translates to CASSRGQGLGYEQYF.

V and J are TRBV5-8 and TRBJ1-4; maybe TRBD1 (5 bases). Germline assignment: CDR1 SGHTS and CDR2 YDEGEE. Trimming took off 7 bases at V and 8 bases at J, with 15 bases between the two ends. The CDR3 runs to 13 residues. The CDR3 loop reads CASAAGGGEKLFF. The DNA for the CDR3 is TGTGCCAGCGCGGCCGGGGGAGGCGAAAAACTGTTTTTT.

V and J are TRBV15 and TRBJ2-7; TRBD1 agrees at 9 bases. Losses at the gene ends were 2 bases for V and 5 bases for J; bases not matched to a gene: 7. The CDR3 is 15 residues long. Germline lookup yields CDR1 LNHNV and CDR2 YYDKDF (reference sequence). The CDR3 nucleotides read TGTGCCACCAGCAGATCCCCGGGACAGGGAGACGAGCAGTACTTC. This gives the protein CATSRSPGQGDEQYF. Using reference TRBV15 and TRBJ2-7 for the parts outside the CDR3, the full variable domain is DAMVIQNPRYQVTQFGKPVTLSCSQTLNHNVMYWYQQKSSQAPKLLFHYYDKDFNNEADTPDNFQSRRPNTSFCFLDIRSPGLGDTAMYLCATSRSPGQGDEQYFGPGTRLTVT.

The chain carries TRBV6-6 and TRBJ2-2; D perhaps matches TRBD1 (5 bases). Germline CDR1 MNHNY, CDR2 SVGAGI (reference sequence). Trimming pared 10 bases from V and 3 bases from J, leaving 12 bases between. The CDR3 loop spans 13 amino acids. As DNA, the CDR3 is TGTGCCACCACGATCAGGGACACCGGGGAGCTGTTTTTT. This codes for CATTIRDTGELFF.

A note on this clone: Other DNA sequences within the sample encode an identical CDR3. This rearrangement joins TRBV9 to TRBJ1-3; D uncertain. The germline V gene has CDR1 SGDLS and CDR2 YYNGEE. With 0 bases removed from V and 4 bases from J, the gap between germline ends came to 8 bases. The CDR3 is 14 residues long. CDR3 residues: CASSVAGVGNTIYF. CDR3 in DNA: TGTGCCAGCAGCGTAGCGGGAGTGGGAAACACCATATATTTT.

The chain is built from TRBV7-2 and TRBJ2-1; 9 positions agree with TRBD2. J lost 0 bases, V lost 5 bases, and 11 bases had no gene match. The CDR3 is 18 amino acids. Germline CDR1 reads SGHTA; CDR2 reads FQGNSA. This CDR3 reads CASSPWGLADRSYNEQFF. The CDR3 bases are TGTGCCAGCAGCCCGTGGGGACTAGCCGACCGCTCCTACAATGAGCAGTTCTTC.

V is TRBV5-6 and J is TRBJ2-3; D remains unclear. This CDR3 region has 15 residues. Germline loops: CDR1 SGHDT, CDR2 YYEEEE. The V and J ends lost 3 bases and 2 bases respectively, with 13 bases between them. As DNA, the CDR3 is TGTGCCAGCAGCTCCCAGCCCCGTGACACAGATACGCAGTATTTT. Translating gives CASSSQPRDTDTQYF.

The chain employs TRBV5-4 and TRBJ2-7, with 8 bases that match TRBD2. The junction had 12 bases not matched to a gene; V was cut back by 1 base and J by 3 bases. Germline CDR1 and CDR2: SGHNT and YYREEE (reference sequence). This CDR3 has 17 amino acids. The DNA of the CDR3 is TGTGCCAGCAGCTTGAAAATGGGGACTAGTCGGAACTACGAGCAGTACTTC. Its translation is CASSLKMGTSRNYEQYF.

The rearrangement uses TRBV15 and TRBJ2-3, with 12 bases that match TRBD2. Germline CDR1 is LNHNV and CDR2 is YYDKDF (reference sequence). The CDR3 runs 21 residues. V lost 0 bases, J lost 0 bases, and 13 bases stayed unmatched. The CDR3: CATSRDRASTGTSGSTDTQYF. CDR3 nucleotides: TGTGCCACCAGCAGAGATCGGGCTTCTACCGGGACTAGCGGGAGCACAGATACGCAGTATTTT.

This clone was picked up one time. The chain uses TRBV6-4 and TRBJ2-2; D is uncertain. This CDR3 region has 14 residues. From germline, CDR1 is MRHNA and CDR2 SNTAGT. V was pared by 4 bases and J by 1 base, with 7 bases between. The chain's CDR3 is CASSGQKNTGELFF. Here the CDR3 DNA reads TGTGCCAGCAGTGGGCAGAAGAACACCGGGGAGCTGTTTTTT.

V usage is TRBV11-2 and J usage is TRBJ2-2; TRBD1 aligns across 7 bases. Unmatched junction bases numbered 7, after V lost 3 bases and J lost 0 bases. This CDR3 has 17 residues. CDR1 is SGHAT and CDR2 is FQNNGV in the germline V gene. In DNA, the CDR3 is TGTGCCAGCAGCTTTGTCAGGGGGAGCCCGAACACCGGGGAGCTGTTTTTT. Protein sequence: CASSFVRGSPNTGELFF.